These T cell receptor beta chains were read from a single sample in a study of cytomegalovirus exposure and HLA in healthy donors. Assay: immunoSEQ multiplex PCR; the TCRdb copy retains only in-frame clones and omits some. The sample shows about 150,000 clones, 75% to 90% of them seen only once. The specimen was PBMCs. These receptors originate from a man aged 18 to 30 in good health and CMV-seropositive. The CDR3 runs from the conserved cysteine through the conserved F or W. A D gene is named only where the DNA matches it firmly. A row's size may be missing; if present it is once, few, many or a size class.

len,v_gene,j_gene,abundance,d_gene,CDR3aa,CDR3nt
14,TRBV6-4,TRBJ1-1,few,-,CASSDQGWGTEAFF,TGTGCCAGCAGTGACCAGGGGTGGGGCACTGAAGCTTTCTTT
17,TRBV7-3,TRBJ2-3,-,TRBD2,CASSSPGLAGEIDTQYF,TGTGCCAGCAGCTCTCCGGGACTAGCGGGGGAAATAGATACGCAGTATTTT
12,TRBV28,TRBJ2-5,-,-,CASSGSQETQYF,TGTGCCAGCAGTGGGAGTCAAGAGACCCAGTACTTC
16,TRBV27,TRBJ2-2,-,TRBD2,CASSPRLAGGTGELFF,TGTGCCAGCAGTCCTCGACTAGCGGGGGGCACCGGGGAGCTGTTTTTT
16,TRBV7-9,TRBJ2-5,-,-,CASSLLRALGQETQYF,TGTGCCAGCAGCTTATTGCGGGCCCTGGGGCAAGAGACCCAGTACTTC
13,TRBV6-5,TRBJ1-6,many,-,CASKSAGISPLHF,TGTGCCAGCAAGTCGGCCGGGATTTCACCCCTCCACTTT
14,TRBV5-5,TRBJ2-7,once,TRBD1,CASRGGLDTYEQYF,TGTGCCAGCAGAGGGGGCTTGGATACCTACGAGCAGTACTTC
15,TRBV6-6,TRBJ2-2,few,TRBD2,CASSGSGANTGELFF,TGTGCCAGCAGTGGCAGCGGGGCGAACACCGGGGAGCTGTTTTTT
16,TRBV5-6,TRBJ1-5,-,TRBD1,CASSNLRTGWGQPQHF,TGTGCCAGCAGCAACCTAAGGACAGGCTGGGGGCAGCCCCAGCATTTT
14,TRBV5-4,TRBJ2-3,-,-,CASSPGGPTDTQYF,TGTGCCAGCAGCCCGGGGGGCCCCACAGATACGCAGTATTTT
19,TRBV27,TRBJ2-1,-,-,CASSPQSSVGHSSYNEQFF,TGTGCCAGCAGTCCTCAAAGTTCCGTAGGACATAGCTCCTACAATGAGCAGTTCTTC
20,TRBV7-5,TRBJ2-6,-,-,CVRSLRDRDNGTSGANVLTF,TGTGTCAGAAGCTTACGAGACAGGGATAACGGGACCTCTGGGGCCAACGTCCTGACTTTC
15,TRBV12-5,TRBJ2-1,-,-,CASGLGGGQRNEQFF,TGTGCTAGTGGTTTGGGAGGGGGTCAGCGCAATGAGCAGTTCTTC
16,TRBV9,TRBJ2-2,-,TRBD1,CASSGRTGTNTGELFF,TGTGCCAGCAGCGGGCGGACAGGGACGAACACCGGGGAGCTGTTTTTT
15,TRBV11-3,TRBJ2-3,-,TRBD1,CASSPQGVGTDTQYF,TGTGCCAGCAGCCCGCAGGGGGTGGGCACAGATACGCAGTATTTT
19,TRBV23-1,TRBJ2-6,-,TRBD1,CASSHPGTAESSGANVLTF,TGCGCCAGCAGTCACCCCGGGACAGCCGAAAGCTCTGGGGCCAACGTCCTGACTTTC
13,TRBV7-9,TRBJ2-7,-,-,CAGGGQILSEQYF,TGTGCCGGGGGCGGACAAATTCTCTCCGAGCAGTACTTC
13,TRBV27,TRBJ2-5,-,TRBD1,CASSLGQEETQYF,TGTGCCAGCAGTTTAGGACAGGAGGAGACCCAGTACTTC
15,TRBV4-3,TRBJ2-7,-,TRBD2,CASSQDRGGAYEQYF,TGCGCCAGCAGCCAAGATCGCGGGGGGGCTTACGAGCAGTACTTC
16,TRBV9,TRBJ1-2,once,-,CASSPRGNDFNYGYTF,TGTGCCAGCAGCCCTCGCGGGAACGACTTTAACTATGGCTACACCTTC
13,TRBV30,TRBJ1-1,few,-,CAWSVRGNTEAFF,TGTGCCTGGAGTGTACGCGGGAACACTGAAGCTTTCTTT
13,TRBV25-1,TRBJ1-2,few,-,CASSDRANYGYTF,TGTGCCAGCTCCGACCGGGCTAACTATGGCTACACCTTC
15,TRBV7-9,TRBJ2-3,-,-,CASSLAQAAADTQYF,TGTGCCAGCAGCTTAGCGCAGGCCGCTGCCGATACGCAGTATTTT
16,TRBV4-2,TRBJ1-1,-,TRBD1,CASSQEGQGAGTEAFF,TGTGCCAGCAGCCAAGAGGGACAGGGGGCTGGCACTGAAGCTTTCTTT
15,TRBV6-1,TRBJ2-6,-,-,CASTLQAAGANVLTF,TGTGCCAGCACCCTACAGGCTGCTGGGGCCAACGTCCTGACTTTC
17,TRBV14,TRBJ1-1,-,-,CASSQEGGLTLNTEAFF,TGTGCCAGCAGCCAAGAGGGGGGGTTGACGTTGAACACTGAAGCTTTCTTT
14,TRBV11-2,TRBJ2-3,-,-,CASSGPGALDTQYF,TGTGCCAGCAGCGGTCCAGGGGCGTTAGATACGCAGTATTTT
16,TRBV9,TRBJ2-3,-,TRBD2,CASSAGRAGVTDTQYF,TGTGCCAGCAGCGCCGGGAGGGCAGGGGTCACAGATACGCAGTATTTT
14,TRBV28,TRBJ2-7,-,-,CASTLLGGAYEQYF,TGTGCCAGCACCCTTCTCGGTGGAGCCTACGAGCAGTACTTC
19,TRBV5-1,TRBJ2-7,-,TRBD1,CASSLIVGQGAGWSYEQYF,TGCGCCAGCAGCTTGATCGTGGGACAGGGGGCGGGTTGGTCCTACGAGCAGTACTTC
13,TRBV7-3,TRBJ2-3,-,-,CASSLRKGDTQYF,TGTGCCAGCAGCTTAAGGAAGGGGGATACGCAGTATTTT
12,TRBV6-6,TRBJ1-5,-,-,CASTDGGQPQHF,TGTGCCAGCACCGACGGAGGGCAGCCCCAGCATTTT
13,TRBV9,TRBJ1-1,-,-,CASSEGGNTEAFF,TGTGCCAGCTCGGAGGGCGGGAACACTGAAGCTTTCTTT
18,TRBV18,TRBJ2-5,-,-,CASSPKAFYPGYQETQYF,TGTGCCAGCTCACCAAAAGCCTTTTACCCAGGGTACCAAGAGACCCAGTACTTC
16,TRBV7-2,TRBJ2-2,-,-,CASSHHTGANTGELFF,TGTGCCAGCAGCCATCACACGGGGGCGAACACCGGGGAGCTGTTTTTT
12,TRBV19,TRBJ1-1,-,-,CASSTGYTEAFF,TGTGCCAGTAGTACAGGGTACACTGAAGCTTTCTTT
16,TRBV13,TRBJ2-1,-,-,CASSLADYRRTSEQFF,TGTGCCAGCAGCTTAGCGGACTACCGCCGTACCAGTGAGCAGTTCTTC
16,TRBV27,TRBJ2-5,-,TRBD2,CASSSHRTSGQETQYF,TGTGCCAGCAGTTCCCATCGGACTAGCGGACAAGAGACCCAGTACTTC
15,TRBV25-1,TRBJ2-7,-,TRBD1,CASSPRPGTGNEQYF,TGTGCCAGCAGTCCGCGTCCCGGGACAGGGAACGAGCAGTACTTC
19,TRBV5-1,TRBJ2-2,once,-,CASNTPPFPSERGSWELFF,TGCGCCAGCAACACTCCCCCGTTTCCCTCGGAGAGGGGGTCCTGGGAGCTGTTTTTT
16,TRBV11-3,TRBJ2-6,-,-,CASSASGWSGANVLTF,TGTGCCAGCAGCGCGTCCGGGTGGTCTGGGGCCAACGTCCTGACTTTC
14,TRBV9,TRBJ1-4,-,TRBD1,CASSAQYQGDKLFF,TGTGCCAGCAGCGCCCAATATCAGGGGGATAAACTGTTTTTT
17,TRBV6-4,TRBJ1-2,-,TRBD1,CASSVGQGPTFNYGYTF,TGTGCCAGCAGCGTCGGACAGGGCCCCACCTTTAACTATGGCTACACCTTC
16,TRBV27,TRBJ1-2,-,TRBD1,CASSFGGKGAGYGYTF,TGTGCCAGCAGTTTCGGCGGAAAGGGGGCAGGGTATGGCTACACCTTC
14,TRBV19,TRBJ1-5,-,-,CASGGGVSNQPQHF,TGTGCCAGTGGAGGAGGGGTTAGCAATCAGCCCCAGCATTTT
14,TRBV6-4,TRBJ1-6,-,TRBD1,CASSDRQGVSPLHF,TGTGCCAGCAGTGACCGGCAGGGGGTTTCACCCCTCCACTTT
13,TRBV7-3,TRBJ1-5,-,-,CASSPQGGQPQHF,TGTGCCAGCAGCCCACAGGGTGGGCAGCCCCAGCATTTT
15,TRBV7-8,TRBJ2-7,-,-,CASSLDSLSSYEQYF,TGTGCCAGCAGCTTAGACAGTTTGAGCTCCTACGAGCAGTACTTC
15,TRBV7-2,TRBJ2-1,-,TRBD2,CASSQRGGRYGEQFF,TGTGCCAGCAGCCAGCGGGGTGGACGCTATGGTGAGCAGTTCTTC
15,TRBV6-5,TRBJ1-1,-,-,CASSTTSRGNTEAFF,TGTGCCAGCAGTACTACGAGTCGGGGAAACACTGAAGCTTTCTTT
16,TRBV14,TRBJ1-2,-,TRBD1,CASSPRTGQFVRGYTF,TGTGCCAGCAGCCCCAGGACAGGGCAATTCGTTAGGGGCTACACCTTC
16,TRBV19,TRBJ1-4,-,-,CASSKARRNLNEKLFF,TGTGCCAGTAGTAAGGCCCGGCGGAATCTTAATGAAAAACTGTTTTTT
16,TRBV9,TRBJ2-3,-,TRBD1,CASSRGTGGFIDTQYF,TGTGCCAGCAGCAGGGGGACAGGGGGCTTCATCGATACGCAGTATTTT
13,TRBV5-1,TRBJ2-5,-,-,CASSFPSGETQYF,TGCGCCAGCAGCTTCCCCTCCGGGGAGACCCAGTACTTC